These T cell receptor beta chains were read from a single sample in a study of blood T cells in healthy people across ages. Each CDR3 protein is one row after TCRdb ran MiXCR on the 5' RACE reads. This sample yields 800,000 or so distinct CDR3 sequences, of which roughly 25% are seen a single time; roughly 3.8% belongs to the top ten. The sample was also linked to a second study, of T cells of mothers and their children.

What was sequenced was blood. The receptors were sampled from a boy aged 5-17 years in good health. Each CDR3 is given with its conserved first and last residue. Fields, in order: V gene, clone size, D gene, J gene, CDR3 protein, CDR3 DNA. The D gene is left open where the match is weak. Size is stated for part of the rows, as once, few or many counts, or as a class when the clone is expanded.

>TRBV7-3|few|-|TRBJ2-5
CASSSTSRETQYF
TGTGCCAGCAGCTCGACTAGTAGGGAGACCCAGTACTTC
>TRBV4-2|few|-|TRBJ2-3
CASSQEQSKGPDTQYF
TGTGCCAGCAGCCAAGAACAGTCAAAGGGCCCAGATACGCAGTATTTT
>TRBV10-3|-|-|TRBJ2-7
CAISESGGSPQYF
TGTGCCATCAGTGAGTCGGGGGGATCTCCGCAGTACTTC
>TRBV6-2/TRBV6-3|-|-|TRBJ2-5
CASSYLGRQETQYF
TGTGCCAGCAGTTATTTGGGTAGACAAGAGACCCAGTACTTC
>TRBV6-6|-|TRBD2|TRBJ2-7
CASTNGLGAYEQYF
TGTGCCAGCACAAACGGACTAGGAGCCTACGAGCAGTACTTC
>TRBV25-1|-|-|TRBJ1-1
CASRGVGDTEAFF
TGTGCCAGCAGGGGGGTTGGAGACACTGAAGCTTTCTTT
>TRBV20-1|-|-|TRBJ2-4
CSATGENIQYF
TGCAGTGCTACTGGGGAGAACATTCAGTACTTC
>TRBV6-5|few|-|TRBJ2-1
CASSPIAPNNEQFF
TGTGCCAGCAGTCCAATAGCTCCTAACAATGAGCAGTTCTTC
>TRBV9|-|TRBD1|TRBJ2-1
CASSVKGAGGSNEQFF
TGTGCCAGCAGCGTAAAAGGGGCAGGGGGAAGCAATGAGCAGTTCTTC
>TRBV12-3/TRBV12-4|few|-|TRBJ2-7
CASSPSSISYEQYF
TGTGCCAGCAGTCCGTCGTCCATTTCCTACGAGCAGTACTTC
>TRBV20-1|few|-|TRBJ2-5
CSARDEGETQYF
TGCAGTGCTAGAGATGAGGGAGAGACCCAGTACTTC